This TCR beta chain was obtained from a study of glioma-infiltrating T cells. Across the whole study: Before surgery, glioma patients received dexamethasone for at most six days. About 1 million peripheral T cells were targeted at about 4.5- to 11-fold coverage.

Study-level findings and limits: Above-expected tissue-blood divergence occurred in all gliomas, most in low-grade ones. Signature shared blood CDR3 motifs were enriched in low-divergence and depleted in high-divergence patients.

Losses at the gene ends were 1 base for V and 5 bases for J; bases not matched to a gene: 10. Germline CDR1 LGHNA, CDR2 YSLEER. The CDR3 extends over 17 amino acids. Using RNA template, CDR3s of TCR alpha and beta were amplified with iRepertoire arm-PCR. TCRdb itself ran the multiplex PCR reads through MiXCR, one entry per CDR3 protein. The top ten hold about 12% of the sample, which has a few hundred thousand distinct CDR3 sequences, less than 50% seen once. In this sample, this clonotype turned up once. What it binds is unknown. The J gene is TRBJ1-2, the V gene TRBV4-3; 10 bases align to TRBD1. Sequenced material: glioma tissue, nonneoplastic brain tissue, or PBMCs (not recorded which). The origin of this receptor is a human donor with low-grade glioma or glioblastoma, undergoing nonglioma brain surgery, or in good health (not recorded which). CDR3 nucleotide sequence: TGCGCCAGCAGCCAAGCATCCGGGACAGGGGATACTTATGGCTACACCTTC. Translated, it gives CASSQASGTGDTYGYTF.